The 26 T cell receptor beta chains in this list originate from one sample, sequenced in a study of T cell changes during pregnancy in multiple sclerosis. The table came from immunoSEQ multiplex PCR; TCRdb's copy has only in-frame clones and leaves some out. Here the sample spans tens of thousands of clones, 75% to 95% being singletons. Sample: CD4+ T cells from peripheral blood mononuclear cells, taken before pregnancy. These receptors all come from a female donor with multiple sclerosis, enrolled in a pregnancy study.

CDR3 sequence: CASSQEPRDTDTQYF. The CDR3 coding sequence is TGCGCCAGCAGCCAAGAGCCCAGGGACACAGATACGCAGTATTTT. V and J are TRBV4-3 and TRBJ2-3; a possible D gene is TRBD1 (5 bases). Germline lookup yields CDR1 LGHNA and CDR2 YSLEER. CDR3 length: 15 residues. The V gene lost 0 bases and the J gene lost 2 bases, with 9 bases spanning the gap.

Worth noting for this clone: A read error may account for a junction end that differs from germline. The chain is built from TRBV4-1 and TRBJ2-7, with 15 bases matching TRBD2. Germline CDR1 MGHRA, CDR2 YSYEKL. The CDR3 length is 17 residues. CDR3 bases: TGCGCCAGCAGCCAAACGACCGGGACTAGCGGGGGGTACGGGCAGTACTTC. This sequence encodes CASSQTTGTSGGYGQYF.

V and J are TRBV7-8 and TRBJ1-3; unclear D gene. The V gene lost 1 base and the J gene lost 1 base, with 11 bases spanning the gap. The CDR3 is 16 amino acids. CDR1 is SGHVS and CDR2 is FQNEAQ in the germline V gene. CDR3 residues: CASSLVPGFSGNTIYF. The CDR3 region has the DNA TGTGCCAGCAGCTTAGTTCCGGGATTTTCTGGAAACACCATATATTTT.

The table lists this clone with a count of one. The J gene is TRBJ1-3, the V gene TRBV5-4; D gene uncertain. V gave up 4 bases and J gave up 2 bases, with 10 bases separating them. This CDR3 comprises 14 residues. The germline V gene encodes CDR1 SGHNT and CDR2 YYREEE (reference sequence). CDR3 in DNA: TGTGCCAGCAGCGTGTCGGCGGCTGGAAACACCATATATTTT. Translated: CASSVSAAGNTIYF.

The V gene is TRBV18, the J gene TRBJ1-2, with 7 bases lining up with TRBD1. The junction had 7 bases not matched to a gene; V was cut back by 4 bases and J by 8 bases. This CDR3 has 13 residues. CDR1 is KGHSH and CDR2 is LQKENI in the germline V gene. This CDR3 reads CASSLDRVGGYTF. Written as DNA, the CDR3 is TGTGCCAGCTCACTCGACAGGGTAGGCGGCTACACCTTC.

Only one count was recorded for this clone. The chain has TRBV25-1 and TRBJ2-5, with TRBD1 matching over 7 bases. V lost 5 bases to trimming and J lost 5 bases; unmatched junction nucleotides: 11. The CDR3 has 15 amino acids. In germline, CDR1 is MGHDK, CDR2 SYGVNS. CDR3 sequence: CASSPRTGVRETQYF. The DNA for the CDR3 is TGTGCCAGCAGTCCCCGGACAGGAGTGAGGGAGACCCAGTACTTC.

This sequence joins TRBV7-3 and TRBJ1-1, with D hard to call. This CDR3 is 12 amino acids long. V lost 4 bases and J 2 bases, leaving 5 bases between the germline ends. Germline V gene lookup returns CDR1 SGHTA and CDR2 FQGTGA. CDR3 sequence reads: CASSSSNTEAFF. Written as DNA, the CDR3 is TGTGCCAGCAGCTCCAGTAACACTGAAGCTTTCTTT. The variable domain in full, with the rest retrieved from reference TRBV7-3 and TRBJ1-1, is GAGVSQTPSNKVTEKGKYVELRCDPISGHTALYWYRQSLGQGPEFLIYFQGTGAADDSGLPNDRFFAVRPEGSVSTLKIQRTERGDSAVYLCASSSSNTEAFFGQGTRLTVV.

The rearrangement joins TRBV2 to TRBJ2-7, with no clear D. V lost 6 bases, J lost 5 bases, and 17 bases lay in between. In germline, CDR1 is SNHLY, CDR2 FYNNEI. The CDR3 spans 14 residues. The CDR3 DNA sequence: TGTGCCAGCAGGAAGATAGACACGGTCCACGAGCAGTACTTC. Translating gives CASRKIDTVHEQYF.

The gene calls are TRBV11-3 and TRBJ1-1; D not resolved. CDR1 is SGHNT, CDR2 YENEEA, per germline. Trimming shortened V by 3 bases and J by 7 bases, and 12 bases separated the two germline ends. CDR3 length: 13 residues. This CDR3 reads CASSLRGTNEAFF. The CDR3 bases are TGTGCCAGCAGCTTGCGGGGAACAAATGAAGCTTTCTTT. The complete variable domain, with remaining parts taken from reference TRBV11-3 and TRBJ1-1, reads EAGVVQSPRYKIIEKKQPVAFWCNPISGHNTLYWYLQNLGQGPELLIRYENEEAVDDSQLPKDRFSAERLKGVDSTLKIQPAELGDSAVYLCASSLRGTNEAFFGQGTRLTVV.

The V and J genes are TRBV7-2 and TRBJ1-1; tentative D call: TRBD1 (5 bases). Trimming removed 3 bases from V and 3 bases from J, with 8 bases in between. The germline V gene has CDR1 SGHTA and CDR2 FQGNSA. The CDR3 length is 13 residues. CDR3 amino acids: CASSFSGDTEAFF. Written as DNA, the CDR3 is TGTGCCAGCAGCTTCTCGGGGGACACTGAAGCTTTCTTT.

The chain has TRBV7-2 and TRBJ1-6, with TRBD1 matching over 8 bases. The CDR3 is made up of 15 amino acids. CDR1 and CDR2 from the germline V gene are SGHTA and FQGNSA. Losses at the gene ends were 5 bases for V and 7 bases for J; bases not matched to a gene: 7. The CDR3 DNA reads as TGTGCCAGCAGCACCCGGACAGGGATGAATTCACCCCTCCACTTT. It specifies CASSTRTGMNSPLHF.

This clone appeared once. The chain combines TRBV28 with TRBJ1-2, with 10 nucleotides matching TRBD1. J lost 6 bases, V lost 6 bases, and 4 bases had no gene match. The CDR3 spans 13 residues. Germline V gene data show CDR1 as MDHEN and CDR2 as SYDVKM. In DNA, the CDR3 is TGTGCCAGCAGCCGGACAGGGGGGAATGGCTACACCTTC. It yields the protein CASSRTGGNGYTF.

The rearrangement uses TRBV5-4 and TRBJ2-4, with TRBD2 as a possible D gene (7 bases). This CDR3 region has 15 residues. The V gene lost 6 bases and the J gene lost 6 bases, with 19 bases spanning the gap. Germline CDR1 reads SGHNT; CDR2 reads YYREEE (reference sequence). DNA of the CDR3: TGTGCCAGCAACTCGGGGGGCCGAAGAGGAAACATTCAGTACTTC. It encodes CASNSGGRRGNIQYF.

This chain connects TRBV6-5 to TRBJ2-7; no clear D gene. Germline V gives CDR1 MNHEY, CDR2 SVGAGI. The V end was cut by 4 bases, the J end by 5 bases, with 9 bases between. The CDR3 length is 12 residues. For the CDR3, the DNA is TGTGCCAGCAGTTCGGAGTACCACGAGCAGTACTTC. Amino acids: CASSSEYHEQYF.

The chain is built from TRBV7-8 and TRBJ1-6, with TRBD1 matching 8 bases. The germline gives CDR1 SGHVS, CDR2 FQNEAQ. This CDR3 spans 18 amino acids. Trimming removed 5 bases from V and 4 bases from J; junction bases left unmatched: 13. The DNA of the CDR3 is TGTGCCAGCAGCCCAACATGGACAGGGCTTAGTTATAATTCACCCCTCCACTTT. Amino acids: CASSPTWTGLSYNSPLHF.

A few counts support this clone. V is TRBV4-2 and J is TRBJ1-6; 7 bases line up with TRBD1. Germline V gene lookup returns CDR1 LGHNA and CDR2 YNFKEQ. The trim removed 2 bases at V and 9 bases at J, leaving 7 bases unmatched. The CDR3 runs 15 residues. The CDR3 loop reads CASSQRTGAGSPLHF. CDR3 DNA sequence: TGTGCCAGCAGCCAAAGAACAGGGGCAGGTTCACCCCTCCACTTT.

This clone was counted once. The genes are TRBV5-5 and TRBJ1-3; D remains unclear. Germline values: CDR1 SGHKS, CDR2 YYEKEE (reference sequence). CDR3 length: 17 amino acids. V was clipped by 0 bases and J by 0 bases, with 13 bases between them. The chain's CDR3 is CASSLDSTIYSGNTIYF. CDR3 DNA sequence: TGTGCCAGCAGCTTGGACAGCACAATCTACTCTGGAAACACCATATATTTT.

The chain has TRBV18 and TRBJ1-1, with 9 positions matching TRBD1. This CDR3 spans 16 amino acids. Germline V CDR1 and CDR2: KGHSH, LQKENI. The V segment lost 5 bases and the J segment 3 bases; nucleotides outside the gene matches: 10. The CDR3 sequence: CASSATTNRGHTEAFF. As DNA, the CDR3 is TGTGCCAGCTCAGCCACCACAAACAGGGGGCACACTGAAGCTTTCTTT.

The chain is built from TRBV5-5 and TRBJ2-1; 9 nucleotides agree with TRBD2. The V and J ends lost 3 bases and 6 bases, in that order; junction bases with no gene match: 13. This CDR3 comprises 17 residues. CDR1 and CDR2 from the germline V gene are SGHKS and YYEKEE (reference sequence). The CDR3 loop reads CASSYLPAGGPSNEQFF. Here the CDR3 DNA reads TGTGCCAGCAGCTACCTTCCCGCGGGAGGGCCTAGCAATGAGCAGTTCTTC.

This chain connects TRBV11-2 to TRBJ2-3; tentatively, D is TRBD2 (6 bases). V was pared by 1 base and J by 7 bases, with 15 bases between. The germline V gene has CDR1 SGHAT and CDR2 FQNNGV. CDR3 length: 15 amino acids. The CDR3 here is CASSLGVSRTNTQYF. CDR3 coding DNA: TGTGCCAGCAGCTTAGGGGTGAGCCGGACTAATACGCAGTATTTT.

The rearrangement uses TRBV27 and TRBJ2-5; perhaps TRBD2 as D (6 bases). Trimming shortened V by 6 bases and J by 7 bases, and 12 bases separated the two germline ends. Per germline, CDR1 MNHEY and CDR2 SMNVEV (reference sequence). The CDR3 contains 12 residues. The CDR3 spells CASRGTGGTQYF. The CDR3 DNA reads TGTGCCAGCAGAGGGACCGGGGGGACCCAGTACTTC.

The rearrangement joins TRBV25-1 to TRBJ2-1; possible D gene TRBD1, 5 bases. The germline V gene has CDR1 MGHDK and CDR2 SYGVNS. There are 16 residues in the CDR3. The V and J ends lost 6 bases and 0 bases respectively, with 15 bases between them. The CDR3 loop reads CASRVSVGASYNEQFF. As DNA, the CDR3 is TGTGCCAGCAGAGTCTCCGTTGGGGCCTCCTACAATGAGCAGTTCTTC.

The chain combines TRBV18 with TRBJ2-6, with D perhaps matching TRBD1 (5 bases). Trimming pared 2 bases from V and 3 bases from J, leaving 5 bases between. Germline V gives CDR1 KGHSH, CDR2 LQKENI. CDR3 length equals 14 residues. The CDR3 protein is CASSPRGGANVLTF. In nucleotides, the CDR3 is TGTGCCAGCTCACCAAGGGGTGGGGCCAACGTCCTGACTTTC. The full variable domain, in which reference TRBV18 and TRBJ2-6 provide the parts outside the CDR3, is NAGVMQNPRHLVRRRGQEARLRCSPMKGHSHVYWYRQLPEEGLKFMVYLQKENIIDESGMPKERFSAEFPKEGPSILRIQQVVRGDSAAYFCASSPRGGANVLTFGAGSRLTVL.

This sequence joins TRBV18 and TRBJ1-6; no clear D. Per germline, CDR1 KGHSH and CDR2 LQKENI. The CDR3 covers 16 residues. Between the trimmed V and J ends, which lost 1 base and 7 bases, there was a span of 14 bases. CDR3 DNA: TGTGCCAGCTCACCACTCGGCGAGGGAAGGAATTCACCCCTCCACTTT. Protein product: CASSPLGEGRNSPLHF.

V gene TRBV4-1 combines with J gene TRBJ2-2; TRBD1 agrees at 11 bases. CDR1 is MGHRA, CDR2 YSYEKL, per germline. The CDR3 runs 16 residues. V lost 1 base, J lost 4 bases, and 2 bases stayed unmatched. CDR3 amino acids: CASSQVGTGGTGELFF. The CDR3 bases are TGCGCCAGCAGCCAAGTGGGGACAGGGGGCACCGGGGAGCTGTTTTTT.

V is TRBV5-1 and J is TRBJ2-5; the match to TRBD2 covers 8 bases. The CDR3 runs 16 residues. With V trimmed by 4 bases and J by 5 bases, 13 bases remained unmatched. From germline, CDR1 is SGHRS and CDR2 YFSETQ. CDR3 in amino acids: CASSRAPGLVEETQYF. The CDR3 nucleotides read TGCGCCAGCAGCCGTGCTCCGGGACTAGTAGAGGAGACCCAGTACTTC.